This TCR beta chain was retrieved from a study of beta chain features in type 1 diabetes. Study-level findings and limits: Moderate yet significant TCRB CDR3 shortening was seen in Type 1 diabetes patients in all four CD4+ subsets.

Sequenced material consisted of expressed TCRB transcripts (all of the isolated RNA was reverse transcribed). The data were produced by immunoSEQ multiplex PCR, yet TCRdb's version contains in-frame clones alone and is incomplete. The sample carries hundreds of thousands of clones, around 9% recorded once. Concerning this clone itself: What it binds is not known.

The CDR3 length is 16 residues. The ends lost 5 bases at V and 3 bases at J; junction bases unmatched: 7. Germline loops: CDR1 LNHDA, CDR2 SQIVND (reference sequence). The receptor was derived from a man aged 25-45 years with type 1 diabetes. The V call is TRBV19, the J call TRBJ2-1, with 10 bases identical to TRBD1. Sequencing was performed on central memory CD4+ T cells from blood. This CDR3 is CASSRSGQGFYNEQFF. Written as DNA, the CDR3 is TGTGCCAGTAGTCGGTCGGGACAGGGGTTCTACAATGAGCAGTTCTTC.